One T cell receptor beta chain is described in this entry. The CDR3 has 15 amino acids. The germline V and J ends were trimmed by 5 bases and 0 bases, with 11 bases remaining between them. Germline CDR1 and CDR2: MNHEY and SVGAGI. The source of the sample is a study of blood T cell repertoires in COVID-19. In the study overall: Donors in the United States, Italy and Spain gave samples during acute or convalescent COVID-19. Sample material is recorded as cDNA or gDNA derived from T cells, B-cell-depleted T cells, or PBMCs.

How the authors handled the data: The authors estimated nucleated cell counts from reference gene primer amplification. Profiled with immunoSEQ multiplex PCR; TCRdb holds only in-frame clones, not every one. V, J and clone size reflect that table, while D and trimming were determined from the DNA. The data contain 35,000 to 45,000 clones, around nine tenths of them singletons. The receptor was isolated from a man over 45 with active COVID-19. This rearrangement joins TRBV6-5 to TRBJ1-3, with D perhaps TRBD1 (6 bases). The sample comprised peripheral blood. The chain's CDR3 is CASSRTGSSGNTIYF. CDR3 bases: TGTGCCAGCAGTCGCACAGGGAGCTCTGGAAACACCATATATTTT.